This T cell receptor beta chain appears in the sequencing data of a study of blood T cell repertoires in COVID-19. Study context: PBMCs, B-cell-depleted T cells, or T cells were the source of the cDNA or gDNA that made up the material.

Authors' analysis steps: Amplification of reference gene primers provided the estimated nucleated cell counts. Libraries were prepared by immunoSEQ multiplex PCR; TCRdb keeps only in-frame clonotypes and omits some of them. That table gives V, J and clone size, and the DNA gave D and trimming. The data hold under 150,000 clones, with around 81% observed a single time. Germline assignment: CDR1 MNHEY and CDR2 SVGAGI. The trim removed 5 bases at V and 7 bases at J, leaving 3 bases unmatched. This CDR3 is built from 12 residues. Individuals drawn from about 26 US areas were about 18 to 95 years old. Symptom resolution, clearance, or two negative PCRs marked donors in Cohort 3 as recovered.

The chain links TRBV6-5 to TRBJ2-7, with 9 bases identical to TRBD2. Sequencing input: PBMCs or T cells enriched from blood (not recorded which). The sequence was collected from a woman in her thirties or forties who had recovered from COVID-19. CDR3 in DNA: TGTGCCAGCAGTCGAAGCGGGGGGGAGCAGTACTTC. Translated, it gives CASSRSGGEQYF.